The present T cell receptor beta chain was sequenced within a study of cytomegalovirus exposure and HLA in healthy donors. General study points: On later analysis, the bulk of CMV-associated TCR beta chains appeared to be HLA-restricted. In a later analysis, DRB1 alleles had the most associated TCRs; HLA-C alleles the fewest. Some TCR beta chains (164 of them) were listed as cytomegalovirus-associated. Association with HLA alleles at 0.05 false discovery rate was found for 16,951 TCR beta sequences in a later analysis.

This clone has a handful of counts. Its antigen is not identified. Primers for the PCR totalled 60 Vbeta and 13 Jbeta. TCRdb's table, derived via immunoSEQ multiplex PCR, lists solely in-frame clones and lacks some. Among 150,000 to 200,000 clones listed, 75% to 85% were seen once. With 2 bases removed from V and 8 bases from J, the gap between germline ends came to 10 bases. The germline V gene encodes CDR1 SGDLS and CDR2 YYNGEE. The CDR3 length is 13 residues. The chain is built from TRBV9 and TRBJ1-4; D gene uncertain. The source material was PBMCs. The sequence came from a woman under 30 in good health and CMV-seropositive. CDR3 amino acids: CASSVILGEKLFF. The DNA of the CDR3 is TGTGCCAGCAGCGTGATTCTGGGCGAAAAACTGTTTTTT. The full variable domain, in which reference TRBV9 and TRBJ1-4 provide the parts outside the CDR3, is DSGVTQTPKHLITATGQRVTLRCSPRSGDLSVYWYQQSLDQGLQFLIQYYNGEERAKGNILERFSAQQFPDLHSELNLSSLELGDSALYFCASSVILGEKLFFGSGTQLSVL.